This entry lists 24 T cell receptor beta chains sequenced from one sample in a study of cytomegalovirus exposure and HLA in healthy donors. PCR employed 60 Vbeta and 13 Jbeta primers. Method: immunoSEQ multiplex PCR; TCRdb's copy keeps in-frame clones and lacks some. Among about 160,000 clones listed, around 83% were seen once. The material sequenced was PBMCs. Every receptor here comes from a male donor in good health and CMV-seropositive.

This rearrangement joins TRBV4-3 to TRBJ1-4, with a weak D call TRBD1 (5 bases). The V and J ends lost 1 base and 7 bases respectively, with 13 bases between them. This CDR3 comprises 15 residues. Germline assignment: CDR1 LGHNA and CDR2 YSLEER. The CDR3 DNA sequence: TGCGCCAGCAGCCAAGTGGGGTCGGGGGGTGAAAAACTGTTTTTT. It translates to CASSQVGSGGEKLFF.

The chain recombines TRBV28 with TRBJ1-5, with 8 bases aligning to TRBD1. The CDR3 has 13 residues. The V gene's germline CDR1 is MDHEN and CDR2 SYDVKM. V dropped 9 bases and J dropped 7; count of bases not matched to a gene: 8. The CDR3 DNA reads as TGTGCCAGTCTTTACAGGGGGGACCAGCCCCAGCATTTT. The encoded protein is CASLYRGDQPQHF.

A few counts support this clone. The rearrangement links TRBV12-5 to TRBJ1-2; maybe TRBD1 (5 bases). The V and J ends lost 6 bases and 4 bases respectively, with 9 bases between them. The germline CDR1 and CDR2 sequences are LGHNT and FRNRAP. There are 12 residues in the CDR3. The CDR3 is CASGSGGYGYTF. For the CDR3, the DNA is TGTGCTAGTGGATCCGGGGGCTATGGCTACACCTTC. Variable domain in full (rest from reference TRBV12-5 and TRBJ1-2): DARVTQTPRHKVTEMGQEVTMRCQPILGHNTVFWYRQTMMQGLELLAYFRNRAPLDDSGMPKDRFSAEMPDATLATLKIQPSEPRDSAVYFCASGSGGYGYTFGSGTRLTVV.

This clone was counted a few times. The V call is TRBV6-5, the J call TRBJ2-3, with 8 nucleotides matching TRBD1. This CDR3 is 16 amino acids long. After removal of 0 bases from V and 1 base from J, the junction contained 3 bases not matched to a gene. Per germline, CDR1 MNHEY and CDR2 SVGAGI. As DNA, the CDR3 is TGTGCCAGCAGTTACTCGGACAGGGCGGGCACAGATACGCAGTATTTT. It codes for CASSYSDRAGTDTQYF.

This rearrangement joins TRBV28 to TRBJ2-2; D remains unclear. The CDR3 runs 13 residues. The V end lost 3 bases, the J end lost 6 bases, and 8 bases lay between the germline ends. The V gene's germline CDR1 is MDHEN and CDR2 SYDVKM. Here the CDR3 DNA reads TGTGCCAGCAGTTTCGACGCGGCCGGGGAGCTGTTTTTT. Its protein product is CASSFDAAGELFF.

CDR3 protein: CARDMAGKNSPLHF. In nucleotides, the CDR3 is TGTGCCCGGGATATGGCAGGAAAGAATTCACCCCTCCACTTT. The chain is built from TRBV30 and TRBJ1-6; D is undetermined. The CDR3 runs to 14 residues. Germline CDR1 GTSNPN, CDR2 SVGIG (reference sequence). Deletions cut 8 bases from V and 7 bases from J, with 18 bases between.

The chain recombines TRBV10-1 with TRBJ2-1, with TRBD1 matching over 7 bases. The CDR3 runs to 18 residues. J was trimmed by 4 bases and V by 10 bases; bases with no gene match: 22. From germline, CDR1 is WNHNN and CDR2 SYGVQD (reference sequence). The CDR3: CATLINDRAPPTYNEQFF. The CDR3, as DNA: TGCGCCACTCTTATCAACGACAGGGCCCCCCCCACTTACAATGAGCAGTTCTTC.

The rearrangement links TRBV7-2 to TRBJ1-2, with TRBD1 as a possible D gene (6 bases). The germline V and J ends were trimmed by 5 bases and 4 bases, with 14 bases remaining between them. The V gene's germline CDR1 is SGHTA and CDR2 FQGNSA. CDR3 length: 14 amino acids. The CDR3 nucleotides are TGTGCCAGCAGCGCCTACGACAGGCTCTATGGCTACACCTTC. Amino acid sequence: CASSAYDRLYGYTF.

The chain has TRBV5-1 and TRBJ1-2, with TRBD1 matching 8 bases. Germline V lookup: CDR1 SGHRS, CDR2 YFSETQ. CDR3 length equals 14 residues. J was trimmed by 7 bases and V by 4 bases; bases with no gene match: 9. The CDR3 spells CASSPRQGKSGYTF. The CDR3, as DNA: TGCGCCAGCAGCCCCCGACAGGGGAAGTCTGGCTACACCTTC.

The CDR3 loop reads CASSLDQENGEKLFF. As DNA, the CDR3 is TGTGCCAGCAGCTTAGATCAGGAAAACGGCGAAAAACTGTTTTTT. V gene TRBV7-2 combines with J gene TRBJ1-4; D gene unclear. The V gene's germline CDR1 is SGHTA and CDR2 FQGNSA. V was clipped by 1 base and J by 8 bases, with 14 bases between them. The CDR3 has 15 residues.

The chain employs TRBV6-5 and TRBJ1-1; D is unclear. Germline V gene sequence: CDR1 MNHEY, CDR2 SVGAGI. Trimming left V 2 bases short and J 5 bases short, with 9 bases between. This CDR3 is built from 13 residues. CDR3 coding DNA: TGTGCCAGCAGTTACGGCAGGCCTACTGAAGCTTTCTTT. It is translated as CASSYGRPTEAFF.

V gene TRBV5-1 combines with J gene TRBJ1-2, with a weak D call TRBD1 (5 bases). Germline V gives CDR1 SGHRS, CDR2 YFSETQ. V was trimmed by 0 bases and J by 5 bases, leaving 11 bases between them. CDR3 length: 14 residues. CDR3 bases: TGCGCCAGCAGCTTGGTTGAGGGGAGGTATGGCTACACCTTC. This gives the protein CASSLVEGRYGYTF.

The rearrangement uses TRBV5-1 and TRBJ2-1; 10 positions match TRBD2. This CDR3 has 16 amino acids. CDR1 and CDR2 (germline): SGHRS, YFSETQ. V lost 0 bases to trimming and J lost 7 bases; unmatched junction nucleotides: 7. CDR3 coding DNA: TGCGCCAGCAGCTTGGGCCCCGGGACTAGCGTAAATGAGCAGTTCTTC. Residues: CASSLGPGTSVNEQFF. Drawing the rest from reference TRBV5-1 and TRBJ2-1, the complete variable domain is KAGVTQTPRYLIKTRGQQVTLSCSPISGHRSVSWYQQTPGQGLQFLFEYFSETQRNKGNFPGRFSGRQFSNSRSEMNVSTLELGDSALYLCASSLGPGTSVNEQFFGPGTRLTVL.

The chain combines TRBV6-1 with TRBJ2-6; unclear D gene. Trimming left V 4 bases short and J 6 bases short, with 13 bases between. The CDR3 contains 15 residues. Per germline, CDR1 MNHNS and CDR2 SASEGT. The CDR3 sequence is CASSVEIQEANVLTF. The CDR3 bases are TGTGCCAGCAGTGTAGAAATCCAGGAGGCCAACGTCCTGACTTTC.

The chain couples TRBV7-9 to TRBJ1-1, with D perhaps TRBD1 (5 bases). Germline CDR1 and CDR2: SEHNR and FQNEAQ (reference sequence). V gave up 6 bases and J gave up 2 bases, with 16 bases separating them. This CDR3 spans 15 amino acids. CDR3 amino acids: CASSPPNQGNTEAFF. CDR3 in DNA: TGTGCCAGCAGTCCCCCCAATCAGGGAAACACTGAAGCTTTCTTT.

This chain uses TRBV6-1 with TRBJ2-7; 9 nucleotides line up with TRBD1. Per the germline V gene, CDR1 is MNHNS and CDR2 is SASEGT. J was trimmed by 2 bases and V by 10 bases; bases with no gene match: 6. This CDR3 has 13 amino acids. This CDR3 reads CATHRDRAYEQYF. For the CDR3, the DNA is TGTGCCACCCACCGGGACAGGGCCTACGAGCAGTACTTC.

The rearrangement uses TRBV15 and TRBJ1-2; 8 bases align to TRBD1. Germline V gives CDR1 LNHNV, CDR2 YYDKDF (reference sequence). V shed 0 bases and J 7 bases; nucleotides not matched to a gene: 4. The CDR3 is 14 amino acids. The CDR3 sequence: CATSRDRGPVGYTF. CDR3 nucleotide sequence: TGTGCCACCAGCAGAGACAGGGGGCCCGTTGGCTACACCTTC.

The genes are TRBV9 and TRBJ2-1; tentatively, D is TRBD2 (6 bases). Germline CDR1 is SGDLS and CDR2 is YYNGEE. CDR3 length equals 12 residues. V was trimmed by 7 bases and J by 7 bases, leaving 12 bases between them. In nucleotides, the CDR3 is TGTGCCAGCGGGACTTGGTTGAATGAGCAGTTCTTC. Its translation is CASGTWLNEQFF.

This rearrangement joins TRBV4-1 to TRBJ2-6; 7 nucleotides match TRBD2. Germline trimming cut 5 bases from V and 0 bases from J; bases unmatched to any gene: 13. The CDR3 length is 19 residues. Germline lookup yields CDR1 MGHRA and CDR2 YSYEKL. The CDR3 is CASSSWGGFVTSGANVLTF. The CDR3 DNA reads TGCGCCAGCAGCTCTTGGGGGGGGTTTGTCACCTCTGGGGCCAACGTCCTGACTTTC.

This chain links TRBV5-6 with TRBJ1-1, with 10 bases aligning to TRBD1. V lost 6 bases to trimming and J lost 6 bases; unmatched junction nucleotides: 17. The CDR3 spans 17 residues. The germline gives CDR1 SGHDT, CDR2 YYEEEE. Here the CDR3 reads CASTPGGQGLGNPEAFF. In DNA form, the CDR3 reads TGTGCCAGCACCCCGGGGGGACAGGGGTTGGGTAACCCTGAAGCTTTCTTT.

There are a few counts of this clone. V gene TRBV25-1 combines with J gene TRBJ1-2; D is undetermined. The CDR3 is 15 residues long. Germline V gene lookup returns CDR1 MGHDK and CDR2 SYGVNS. V gave up 6 bases and J gave up 2 bases, with 16 bases separating them. DNA of the CDR3: TGTGCCAGCAGCCCCCTAACGGGATTAAACTATGGCTACACCTTC. Translation gives CASSPLTGLNYGYTF.

The gene calls are TRBV7-6 and TRBJ2-7; TRBD2 agrees at 10 bases. This CDR3 spans 17 amino acids. V trimming: 5 bases; J trimming: 2 bases; junction bases outside the gene matches: 12. Germline V gene lookup returns CDR1 SGHVS and CDR2 FNYEAQ. CDR3 in DNA: TGTGCCAGCAGCAAATTGCCCAGCGGGAGGGCCGCCTACGAGCAGTACTTC. Amino acids: CASSKLPSGRAAYEQYF.

This clone occurred once. V usage is TRBV6-1 and J usage is TRBJ1-1, with D unresolved. The V end lost 8 bases, the J end lost 10 bases, and 5 bases lay between the germline ends. The CDR3 is 8 amino acids. From germline, CDR1 is MNHNS and CDR2 SASEGT. The CDR3: CASVRAFF. CDR3 in DNA: TGTGCCAGCGTCAGAGCTTTCTTT.

This chain connects TRBV5-4 to TRBJ1-1; D uncertain. Looked up from germline, CDR1 is SGHNT and CDR2 is YYREEE (reference sequence). Trimming removed 0 bases at V and 1 base at J, with 7 bases between. This CDR3 contains 14 residues. Here the CDR3 reads CASSLVWQNTEAFF. Written as DNA, the CDR3 is TGTGCCAGCAGCTTGGTTTGGCAGAACACTGAAGCTTTCTTT.